This entry concerns a single TCR beta chain. This specimen belongs to a study of T cell changes during pregnancy in multiple sclerosis. In germline, CDR1 is GTSNPN, CDR2 SVGIG (reference sequence). V lost 2 bases and J lost 3, with 20 bases in between. The CDR3 covers 16 residues. The assay was immunoSEQ multiplex PCR, and TCRdb's table has in-frame clones only and misses some. The sample lists some 63,000 clones, roughly 90% occurring once. The starting material was peripheral blood, obtained before pregnancy. The chain couples TRBV30 to TRBJ2-7, with D perhaps matching TRBD1 (6 bases). This receptor was obtained from a female donor with multiple sclerosis, enrolled in a pregnancy study. This CDR3 is CAWSPFRGMGHYEQYF. The CDR3 bases are TGTGCCTGGAGTCCCTTTAGGGGGATGGGGCACTACGAGCAGTACTTC.